This T cell receptor (beta chain) was obtained from a study of glioma-infiltrating T cells after dendritic cell vaccination. To note about this clone: Its antigen is unidentified.

Study results and limitations: Survival was not directly related to TCR clonality in these patients.

Amplification used 60 V beta primers and 13 J beta primers. The repertoire was sequenced with immunoSEQ multiplex PCR; TCRdb's copy has only in-frame clones and lacks some. The sample lists some 91,000 clones, 81% occurring once. Germline CDR1 reads KGHSH; CDR2 reads LQKENI. This CDR3 comprises 14 residues. V dropped 3 bases and J dropped 4 bases, with 10 bases sitting between them. Time point in this sample: after dendritic cell vaccination, including at tumor progression/relapse. The chain carries TRBV18 and TRBJ1-5; no firm D call. This specimen consisted of blood, obtained after dendritic cell vaccination. The sequence derives from a human donor with glioblastoma. CDR3 sequence: CASSPPGINQPQHF. The CDR3 nucleotides read TGTGCCAGCTCACCCCCGGGAATTAATCAGCCCCAGCATTTT.